The entry below describes one T cell receptor (beta chain). Germline V CDR1 and CDR2: LNHDA, SQIVND (reference sequence). There are 14 residues in the CDR3. Trimming removed 6 bases from V and 2 bases from J; junction bases left unmatched: 6. The data belong to a study of radiotherapy plus CTLA-4 blockade in lung cancer. TCRdb keeps only in-frame clones here, not all; method: immunoSEQ multiplex PCR. The sample carries around 45,000 clones, 70% to 90% recorded once. The chain carries TRBV19 and TRBJ1-2; 7 bases fit TRBD1. The source was peripheral blood, collected from a patient treated with radiotherapy plus ipilimumab. The TCR comes from a human donor with non-small cell lung cancer whose response to radiotherapy plus ipilimumab could not be evaluated. CDR3 sequence (DNA): TGTGCCAGTAGAAACGACAGGGCGAACTATGGCTACACCTTC. It yields the protein CASRNDRANYGYTF.